This T cell receptor (beta chain) was sequenced during a study of a mutant IDH1 vaccine in newly diagnosed glioma. Background on the study: An approximately 62% male, approximately 38% female split and a mean age of roughly 37 years characterized treated patients.

This sample's time point: week 47, end of study. Doses of 300 ug of mutant IDH1 20-mer peptide were given with topical imiquimod. TCRdb's table, derived via immunoSEQ multiplex PCR, lists solely in-frame clones and lacks some. The profile shows around 30,000 clones, 87% of them singletons. Notes on this clone: Its antigen is unknown.

The V gene lost 7 bases and the J gene lost 5 bases, with 15 bases spanning the gap. Germline V CDR1 and CDR2: LNHDA, SQIVND (reference sequence). The CDR3 spans 14 residues. The clonotype originates from a woman in her twenties or thirties with glioma. This specimen was PBMCs, taken from a glioma patient whose treatment included an IDH1 peptide vaccine. The chain is built from TRBV19 and TRBJ1-5; possibly TRBD1 for D (6 bases). This CDR3 is CASTPARGYQPQHF. CDR3 nucleotide sequence: TGTGCCAGTACCCCTGCCAGGGGCTATCAGCCCCAGCATTTT.